Each of the 6 T cell receptor beta chains below was sequenced from the same sample in a study of breast tumors, draining lymph nodes, adjacent tissues. The lymph nodes were axillary draining lymph nodes from breast cancer patients. MiXCR was run by TCRdb on the multiplex PCR reads, yielding one entry per CDR3 protein. The data hold about 230,000 distinct CDR3 sequences, with about 34% observed a single time. The sample was axillary lymph node tissue. The receptor set was obtained from a female donor with breast cancer. Some clones in this sample may be carry-over from other donors' samples.

J is TRBJ2-5 and V is TRBV2; D unclear. The CDR3 extends over 11 amino acids. Germline assignment: CDR1 SNHLY and CDR2 FYNNEI. CDR3: CVSSDSETQYF. For the CDR3, the DNA is TGTGTCAGTAGTGATTCGGAGACCCAGTACTTC.

In its sample, this clonotype was seen many times. The rearrangement links TRBV7-3 to TRBJ2-5, with TRBD1 identical over 11 bases. The CDR3 sequence is 14 residues long. Trimming removed 5 bases from V and 5 bases from J; junction bases left unmatched: 4. The germline V gene encodes CDR1 SGHTA and CDR2 FQGTGA. The CDR3 here is CASSRTGGRETQYF. The CDR3 bases are TGTGCCAGCAGCCGGACAGGGGGCCGGGAGACCCAGTACTTC.

A note on this clonotype: A much larger clone differs from this one at a single base, so this may be a read error. The rearrangement uses TRBV6-2 or TRBV6-3 and TRBJ2-7; D gene uncertain. From germline, CDR1 is MNHEY and CDR2 SVGEGT. The CDR3 covers 12 residues. V lost 1 base, J lost 2 bases, and 3 bases lay in between. The DNA for the CDR3 is TGTGCCAGCAGTTACTGCACCTACGAGCAGTACTTC. This encodes CASSYCTYEQYF.

The chain couples TRBV5-1 to TRBJ2-5; a possible D gene is TRBD2 (6 bases). The CDR3 consists of 14 residues. V was clipped by 3 bases and J by 5 bases, with 14 bases between them. From germline, CDR1 is SGHRS and CDR2 YFSETQ. The CDR3, as DNA: TGCGCCAGCAGCTCGGCGGGGTCAGAGGAGACCCAGTACTTC. Residues: CASSSAGSEETQYF.

This sequence joins TRBV4-3 and TRBJ2-3; 8 positions agree with TRBD2. This CDR3 has 16 amino acids. The germline V gene encodes CDR1 LGHNA and CDR2 YSLEER. After removal of 0 bases from V and 11 bases from J, the junction contained 13 bases not matched to a gene. CDR3 DNA: TGCGCCAGCAGCCAAGATGGTCCAGCGGGAGAACATGAGCAGTATTTT. Protein: CASSQDGPAGEHEQYF.

Ten or more counts support this clonotype. The chain combines TRBV5-6 with TRBJ2-3, with D perhaps TRBD2 (6 bases). The CDR3 runs to 15 residues. V was clipped by 2 bases and J by 1 base, with 11 bases between them. Germline values: CDR1 SGHDT, CDR2 YYEEEE. In nucleotides, the CDR3 is TGTGCCAGCAGCTTAACGGGGGACCGCACAGATACGCAGTATTTT. Translating it yields CASSLTGDRTDTQYF.